The 8 T cell receptor beta chains below were found in one sample sequenced in a study of T cell responses to AZD1222 COVID-19 vaccine. Repertoires were generated with immunoSEQ multiplex PCR, while TCRdb's copy carries only in-frame clones and drops some. The sample includes 210,000 or so clones, about 94% seen only once; the top ten take over 1.5%. Sequenced material: peripheral blood, taken 28 days after the second dose of the MenACWY control vaccine. The receptors here all came from an adult who received the MenACWY meningococcal vaccine as a control.

This chain connects TRBV12-3 or TRBV12-4 to TRBJ1-6, with no clear D. V was shortened by 3 bases and J by 6 bases, with 3 bases between the two germline ends. There are 12 residues in the CDR3. CDR3 nucleotides: TGTGCCAGCAGTTTTTTTAATTCACCCCTCCACTTT. Its protein is CASSFFNSPLHF.

The rearrangement uses TRBV28 and TRBJ1-1, with a tentative D call TRBD1 (5 bases). Trimming pared 6 bases from V and 6 bases from J, leaving 14 bases between. The CDR3 covers 13 residues. CDR1 is MDHEN, CDR2 SYDVKM, per germline. The DNA for the CDR3 is TGTGCCAGCAGCGGCCGGGGGGGACCTGAAGCTTTCTTT. It encodes CASSGRGGPEAFF.

V and J are TRBV7-2 and TRBJ1-1; D uncertain. Germline V gene lookup returns CDR1 SGHTA and CDR2 FQGNSA. Trimming took 3 bases from V and 7 from J, leaving 6 bases between them. The CDR3 covers 11 residues. CDR3 nucleotide sequence: TGTGCCAGCAGCTTGTACAGTGAAGCTTTCTTT. Translated, it gives CASSLYSEAFF.

V and J are TRBV25-1 and TRBJ2-5; D is possibly TRBD1 or TRBD2 (6 bases each). Germline V gene data show CDR1 as MGHDK and CDR2 as SYGVNS. CDR3 length: 15 amino acids. Trimming took off 3 bases at V and 1 base at J, with 12 bases between the two ends. The DNA of the CDR3 is TGTGCCAGCAGTGAGGGCCGGGGGCTCCAAGAGACCCAGTACTTC. It yields the protein CASSEGRGLQETQYF.

The chain is built from TRBV6-5 and TRBJ1-5, with TRBD1 identical over 7 bases. Losses at the gene ends were 7 bases for V and 6 bases for J; bases not matched to a gene: 9. The germline V gene has CDR1 MNHEY and CDR2 SVGAGI. This CDR3 comprises 14 residues. CDR3 nucleotides: TGTGCCAGCAATCGACAGGGCCTAGGTCAGCCCCAGCATTTT. Translated: CASNRQGLGQPQHF.

The chain combines TRBV4-1 with TRBJ1-2, with 7 bases matching TRBD1. CDR3 length: 15 residues. CDR1 is MGHRA and CDR2 is YSYEKL in the germline V gene. Germline trimming cut 0 bases from V and 3 bases from J; bases unmatched to any gene: 4. The CDR3 region is CASSQDVTGYYGYTF. The CDR3 DNA follows: TGCGCCAGCAGCCAAGATGTGACAGGGTACTATGGCTACACCTTC.

The chain combines TRBV27 with TRBJ1-2, with 9 bases matching TRBD1. The germline V gene encodes CDR1 MNHEY and CDR2 SMNVEV (reference sequence). The CDR3 is 14 residues long. V was clipped by 5 bases and J by 2 bases; unmatched bases: 3. The CDR3 sequence is CASSTTGGNYGYTF. CDR3 sequence (DNA): TGTGCCAGCAGTACCACAGGGGGCAACTATGGCTACACCTTC.

The chain employs TRBV12-3 or TRBV12-4 and TRBJ2-5; D gene unclear. CDR3 size: 11 residues. V was trimmed by 3 bases and J by 5 bases, leaving 4 bases between them. The CDR3 DNA follows: TGTGCCAGCAGTTTTCTGGAGACCCAGTACTTC. This codes for CASSFLETQYF.